Below, 5 T cell receptor beta chains from the same sample are listed, as sequenced in a study of identical twins. MiXCR, run by TCRdb on the 5' RACE reads, gives a single entry per CDR3 protein. The sample lists roughly 200,000 distinct CDR3 sequences, more than 6.5% seen once, with less than 2% in the top ten. The sample was also linked to a second study, of yellow fever vaccine responses in identical twins.

The specimen was memory (CD45RO+) T cells sorted from blood. The receptors stem from a woman aged 18-29 years in good health.

The sample holds many counts of this clonotype. The V call is TRBV5-6, the J call TRBJ2-1, with D unresolved. The ends were cut back, 0 bases at V and 0 bases at J, with 10 bases in the middle. Germline CDR1 and CDR2: SGHDT and YYEEEE. This CDR3 comprises 16 residues. The DNA for the CDR3 is TGTGCCAGCAGCTTGGAATTCGAGAGCTCCTACAATGAGCAGTTCTTC. Residues: CASSLEFESSYNEQFF.

In its sample, this clonotype was seen many times. This chain links TRBV2 with TRBJ2-7; the D is unclear. Germline V gives CDR1 SNHLY, CDR2 FYNNEI. Trimming shortened V by 5 bases and J by 1 base, and 3 bases separated the two germline ends. The CDR3 runs to 11 residues. CDR3 DNA: TGTGCCAGCAGTCGGTCCTACGAGCAGTACTTC. Its protein is CASSRSYEQYF.

V usage is TRBV15 and J usage is TRBJ2-7, with 7 bases identical to TRBD1. With V trimmed by 5 bases and J by 3 bases, 10 bases remained unmatched. The CDR3 has 15 amino acids. CDR1 is LNHNV and CDR2 is YYDKDF in the germline V gene (reference sequence). The CDR3: CATSARVGDSYEQYF. CDR3 nucleotides: TGTGCCACCAGCGCTAGGGTGGGGGACAGCTACGAGCAGTACTTC.

This clonotype appeared many times. This chain joins TRBV12-3 or TRBV12-4 and TRBJ2-5, with D hard to call. V lost 5 bases, J lost 5 bases, and 9 bases lay in between. This CDR3 contains 12 residues. CDR3 coding DNA: TGTGCCAGCAGTCTCTCCTCGGAGACCCAGTACTTC. Protein sequence: CASSLSSETQYF.

The V and J genes are TRBV20-1 and TRBJ2-1; no clear D gene. Germline CDR1 DFQATT, CDR2 SNEGSKA (reference sequence). The germline V and J ends were trimmed by 4 bases and 11 bases, with 12 bases remaining between them. There are 11 residues in the CDR3. The CDR3 sequence is CSATGETQQFF. In nucleotides, the CDR3 is TGCAGTGCTACAGGCGAAACACAGCAGTTCTTC.